This T cell receptor (beta chain) was sequenced for a study of CD8 T cells in Susac syndrome. Per the germline V gene, CDR1 is MNHEY and CDR2 is SVGAGI. Trimming took off 2 bases at V and 1 base at J, with 9 bases between the two ends. The CDR3 has 14 amino acids. An amount of RNA that ranged from 0.5 to 1 ug was reverse transcribed with random hexamers. TCRdb ran MiXCR on the immunoSEQ multiplex PCR reads and lists one entry per CDR3 protein. The sample consists of approximately 170,000 distinct CDR3 sequences, approximately 93% of them appearing once. The sample comprised CD4+ T cells from PBMCs. The genes are TRBV6-5 and TRBJ2-7; D gene ambiguous. This sequence was found in a human donor with multiple sclerosis. The CDR3 loop is CASSYRVQSYEQYF. Written as DNA, the CDR3 is TGTGCCAGCAGTTACAGGGTTCAATCCTACGAGCAGTACTTC.